This entry concerns a single T cell receptor beta chain. This clone was seen more than once but under ten times. No cognate antigen has been identified for it. It has no much larger one-base neighbor in the sample; base qualities were not kept. The same CDR3 can be traced to other DNA sequences in this sample. Each collaborating institution followed its own protocols to collect whole blood in K2EDTA tubes. Collaborator samples were shipped for TCRbeta analysis as frozen whole blood, isolated PBMCs, or DNA extracted from either sample type. The data stem from a study of blood T cell repertoires in COVID-19 (dated by TCRdb to about 2020). Broadly, across the study: The collaborator samples originated in the United States, Italy and Spain and spanned the acute and convalescent phases of COVID-19. The material from the prospective study consisted of cDNA or gDNA derived from T cells, B-cell-depleted T cells, or PBMCs. The dataset comprised deeply sampled blood TCRbeta repertoires from subjects exposed to, actively infected with, or recovered from COVID-19. A freely available public database, intended as a resource for researchers studying the immune response to SARS-CoV-2, is where the repertoires were released. Samples came from the ongoing ImmuneRACE study (first 160 participants) plus 1,254 subjects from 6 global collaborators. The sample metadata nearly always contained a de-identified subject ID, COVID-19 status, age in years and sex. Where HLA class I and class II types were available, the types were taken from metadata supplied by the sample provider, not from assay-based typing. What the study reported, not specific to this receptor: The amount of clinical and demographic metadata varied by source and participant and was provided uncurated.

The germline ends are 8 bases apart after V is trimmed by 2 bases and J by 6 bases. Its CDR3 holds 13 amino acids, cysteine through phenylalanine. The CDR3 DNA has 39 bases and is translated from base 1. TCRbeta CDR3 regions were amplified from genomic DNA using the immunoSEQ Assay, a bias-controlled multiplex PCR. Turning to the authors' computational methods: The number of nucleated cells in each sample was estimated by amplification of reference gene primers within the assay. To quantify the absolute abundance of each unique TCRbeta CDR3 rearrangement, sequence reads were collapsed and filtered. For each sample, productive Simpson clonality was calculated as the square root of Simpson's diversity index over productive rearrangements. Here the immuneACCESS table is served through TCRdb, limited to in-frame sequences with V and J called. Missing clones are a known gap in these copies; in checked studies unresolved V genes cover under half, and the rest lacks a known reason. The V and J calls and the clone size are those of that table, but D and trimming were determined from the DNA. Within this sample are approximately 66,000 clones, with over 70% of them counted one time only. Jointly, the top ten make up approximately 24% of the sample.

This clonotype was sampled from a man in his fifties or sixties with acute or convalescent COVID-19. The V gene is TRBV12-3 or TRBV12-4 and the J gene is TRBJ1-5; TRBD1 is a possible D gene, resting on 5 matching bases. Source material: peripheral blood. For the CDR3, the sequence is CASSLQGGQPQHF. The DNA sequence reads TGTGCCAGCAGTTTACAGGGAGGTCAGCCCCAGCATTTT.